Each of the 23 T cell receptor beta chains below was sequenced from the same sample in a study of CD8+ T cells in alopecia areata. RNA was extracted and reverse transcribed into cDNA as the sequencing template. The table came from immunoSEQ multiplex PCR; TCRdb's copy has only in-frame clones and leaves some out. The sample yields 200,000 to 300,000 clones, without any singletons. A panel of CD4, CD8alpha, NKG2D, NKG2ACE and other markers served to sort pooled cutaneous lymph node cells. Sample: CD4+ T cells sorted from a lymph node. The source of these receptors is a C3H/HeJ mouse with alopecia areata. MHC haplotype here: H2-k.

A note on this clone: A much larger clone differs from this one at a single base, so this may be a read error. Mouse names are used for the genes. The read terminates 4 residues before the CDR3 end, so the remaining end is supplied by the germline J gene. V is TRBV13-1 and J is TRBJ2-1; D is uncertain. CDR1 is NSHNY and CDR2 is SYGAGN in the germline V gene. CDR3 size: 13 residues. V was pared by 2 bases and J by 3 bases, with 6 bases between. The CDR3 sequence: CASSDRTYAEQFF. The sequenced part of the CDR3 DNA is TGTGCCAGCAGTGACAGAACCTATGCT.

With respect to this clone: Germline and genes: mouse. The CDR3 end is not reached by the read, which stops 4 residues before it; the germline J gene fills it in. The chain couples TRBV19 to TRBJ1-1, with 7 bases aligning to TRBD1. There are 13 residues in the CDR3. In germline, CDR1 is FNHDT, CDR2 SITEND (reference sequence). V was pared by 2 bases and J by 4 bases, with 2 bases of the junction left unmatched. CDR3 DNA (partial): TGTGCCAGCAGTATCAGGGGGATCACA. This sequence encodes CASSIRGIT. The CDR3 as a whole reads CASSIRGITEVFF. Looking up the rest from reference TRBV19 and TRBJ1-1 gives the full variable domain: GGIITQTPKFLIGQEGQKLTLKCQQNFNHDTMYWYRQDSGKGLRLIYYSITENDLQKGDLSEGYDASREKKSSFSLTVTSAQKNEMAVFLCASSIRGITEVFFGKGTRLTVV.

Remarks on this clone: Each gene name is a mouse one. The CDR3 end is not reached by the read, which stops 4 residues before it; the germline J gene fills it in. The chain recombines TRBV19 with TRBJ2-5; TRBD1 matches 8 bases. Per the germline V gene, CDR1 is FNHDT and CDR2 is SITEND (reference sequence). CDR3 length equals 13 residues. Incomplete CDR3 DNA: TGTGCCAGCAGTACGGACAGGGAGGAC. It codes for CASSTDRED. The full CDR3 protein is CASSTDREDTQYF.

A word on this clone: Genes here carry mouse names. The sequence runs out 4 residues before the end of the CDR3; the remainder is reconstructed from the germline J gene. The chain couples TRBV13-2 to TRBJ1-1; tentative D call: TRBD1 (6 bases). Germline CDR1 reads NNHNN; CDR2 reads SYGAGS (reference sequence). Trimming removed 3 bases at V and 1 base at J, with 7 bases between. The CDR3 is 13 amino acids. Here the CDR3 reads CASGVQGNTEVFF. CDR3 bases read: TGTGCCAGCGGTGTACAGGGGAACACA.

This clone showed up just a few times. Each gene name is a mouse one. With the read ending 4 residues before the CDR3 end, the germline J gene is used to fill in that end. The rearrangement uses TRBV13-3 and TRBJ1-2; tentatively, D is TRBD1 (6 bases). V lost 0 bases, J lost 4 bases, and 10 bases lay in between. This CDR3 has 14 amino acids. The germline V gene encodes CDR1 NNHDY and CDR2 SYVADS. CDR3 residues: CASSDGGAGSDYTF. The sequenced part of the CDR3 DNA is TGTGCCAGCAGTGATGGGGGGGCAGGCTCC.

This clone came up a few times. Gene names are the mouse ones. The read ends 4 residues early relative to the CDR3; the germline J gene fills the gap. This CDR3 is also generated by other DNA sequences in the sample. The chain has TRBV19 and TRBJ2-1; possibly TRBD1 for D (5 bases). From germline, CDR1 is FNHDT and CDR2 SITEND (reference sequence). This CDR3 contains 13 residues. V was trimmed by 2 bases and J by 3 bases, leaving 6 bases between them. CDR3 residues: CASSIQGYAEQFF. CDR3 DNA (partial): TGTGCCAGCAGTATCCAGGGCTATGCT.

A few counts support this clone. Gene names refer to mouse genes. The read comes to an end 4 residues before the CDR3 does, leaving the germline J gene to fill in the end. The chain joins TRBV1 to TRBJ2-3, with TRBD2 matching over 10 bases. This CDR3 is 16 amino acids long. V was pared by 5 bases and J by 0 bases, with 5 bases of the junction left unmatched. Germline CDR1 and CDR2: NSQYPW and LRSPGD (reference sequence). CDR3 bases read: TGCACCTGCAGTTCTGGACTGGGGGTTAGTGCAGAA. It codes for CTCSSGLGVSAE. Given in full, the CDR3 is CTCSSGLGVSAETLYF.

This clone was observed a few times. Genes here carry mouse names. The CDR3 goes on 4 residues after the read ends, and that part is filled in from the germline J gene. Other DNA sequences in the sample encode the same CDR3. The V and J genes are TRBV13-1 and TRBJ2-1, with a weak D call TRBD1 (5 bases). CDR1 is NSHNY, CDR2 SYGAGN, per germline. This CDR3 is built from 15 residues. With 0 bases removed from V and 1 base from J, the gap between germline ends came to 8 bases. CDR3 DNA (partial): TGTGCCAGCAGTGATGCTGCAGGGAACTATGCT. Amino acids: CASSDAAGNYA. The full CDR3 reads CASSDAAGNYAEQFF.

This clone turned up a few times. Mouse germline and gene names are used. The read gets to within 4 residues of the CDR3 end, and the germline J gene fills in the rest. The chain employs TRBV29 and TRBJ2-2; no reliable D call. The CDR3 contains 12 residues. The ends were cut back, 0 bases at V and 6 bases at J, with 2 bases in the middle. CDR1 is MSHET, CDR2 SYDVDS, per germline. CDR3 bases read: TGTGCTAGCAGTTTATCAGCCGGG. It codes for CASSLSAG. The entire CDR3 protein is CASSLSAGQLYF.

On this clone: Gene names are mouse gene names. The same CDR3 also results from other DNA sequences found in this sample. CDR3 sequence: CASSETGGYNSPLYF. CDR3 DNA, as far as it was read: TGTGCCAGCAGTGAGACAGGGGGATATAATTCGCCC. The chain combines TRBV13-1 with TRBJ1-6, with TRBD1 matching 9 bases. Coverage ceases 3 residues before the CDR3 finishes, and the germline J gene fills in the end. TRBJ1-6 is noted as an ORF with a role that remains uncertain. This CDR3 region has 15 residues. The trim removed 2 bases at V and 4 bases at J, leaving 1 base unmatched. The germline CDR1 and CDR2 sequences are NSHNY and SYGAGN.

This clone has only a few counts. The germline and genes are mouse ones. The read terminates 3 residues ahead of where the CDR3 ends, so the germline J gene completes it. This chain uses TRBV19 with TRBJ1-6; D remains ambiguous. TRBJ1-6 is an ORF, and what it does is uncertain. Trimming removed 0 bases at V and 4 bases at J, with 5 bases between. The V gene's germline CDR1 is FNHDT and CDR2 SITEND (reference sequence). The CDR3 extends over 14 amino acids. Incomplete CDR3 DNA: TGTGCCAGCAGTATAGTCCAGTATAATTCGCCC. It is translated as CASSIVQYNSP. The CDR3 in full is CASSIVQYNSPLYF.

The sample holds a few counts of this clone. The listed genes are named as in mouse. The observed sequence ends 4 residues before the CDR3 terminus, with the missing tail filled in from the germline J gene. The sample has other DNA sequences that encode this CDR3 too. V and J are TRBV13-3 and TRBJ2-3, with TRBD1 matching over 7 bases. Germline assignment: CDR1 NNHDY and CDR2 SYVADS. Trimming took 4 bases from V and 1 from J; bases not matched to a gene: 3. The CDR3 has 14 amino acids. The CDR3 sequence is CASSPDRGAETLYF. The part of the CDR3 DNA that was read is TGTGCCAGCAGTCCCGACAGGGGTGCAGAA.

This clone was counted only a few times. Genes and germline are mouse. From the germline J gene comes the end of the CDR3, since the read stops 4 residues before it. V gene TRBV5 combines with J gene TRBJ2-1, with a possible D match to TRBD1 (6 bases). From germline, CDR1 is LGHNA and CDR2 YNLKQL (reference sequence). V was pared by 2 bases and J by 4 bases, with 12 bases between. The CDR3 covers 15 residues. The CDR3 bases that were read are TGTGCCAGCAGCCAAACCGGGACAACATATGCT. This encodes CASSQTGTTYA. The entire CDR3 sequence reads CASSQTGTTYAEQFF.

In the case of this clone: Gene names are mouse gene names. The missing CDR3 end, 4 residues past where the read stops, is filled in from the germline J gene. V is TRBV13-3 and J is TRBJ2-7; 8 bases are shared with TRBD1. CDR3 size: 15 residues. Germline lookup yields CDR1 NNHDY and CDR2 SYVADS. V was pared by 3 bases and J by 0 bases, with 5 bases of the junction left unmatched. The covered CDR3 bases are TGTGCCAGCAGTGCGGGACAGGCCCTCTCCTAT. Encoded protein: CASSAGQALSY. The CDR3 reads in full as CASSAGQALSYEQYF.

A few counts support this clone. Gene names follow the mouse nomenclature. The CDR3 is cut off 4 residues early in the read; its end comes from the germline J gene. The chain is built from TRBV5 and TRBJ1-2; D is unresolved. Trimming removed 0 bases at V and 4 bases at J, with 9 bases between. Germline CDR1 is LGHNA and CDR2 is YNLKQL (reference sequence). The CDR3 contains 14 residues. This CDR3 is CASSQDRKGSDYTF. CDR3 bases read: TGTGCCAGCAGCCAAGATCGGAAGGGCTCC.

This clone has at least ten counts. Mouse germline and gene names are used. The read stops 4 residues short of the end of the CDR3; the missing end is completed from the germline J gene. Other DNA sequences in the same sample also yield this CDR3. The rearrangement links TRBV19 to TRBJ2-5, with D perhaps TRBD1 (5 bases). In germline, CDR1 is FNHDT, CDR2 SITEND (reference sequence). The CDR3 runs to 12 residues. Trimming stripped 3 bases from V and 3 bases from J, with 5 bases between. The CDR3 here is CASSRQQDTQYF. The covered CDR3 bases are TGTGCCAGCAGTAGACAGCAAGAC. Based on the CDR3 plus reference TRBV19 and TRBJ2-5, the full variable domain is GGIITQTPKFLIGQEGQKLTLKCQQNFNHDTMYWYRQDSGKGLRLIYYSITENDLQKGDLSEGYDASREKKSSFSLTVTSAQKNEMAVFLCASSRQQDTQYFGPGTRLLVL.

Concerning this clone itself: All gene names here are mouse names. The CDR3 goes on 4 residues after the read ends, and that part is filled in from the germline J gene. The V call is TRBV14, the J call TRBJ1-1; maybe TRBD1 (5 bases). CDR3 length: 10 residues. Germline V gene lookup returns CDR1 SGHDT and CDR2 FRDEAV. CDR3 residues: CALGGAEVFF. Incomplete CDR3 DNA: TGTGCCCTCGGGGGGGCA. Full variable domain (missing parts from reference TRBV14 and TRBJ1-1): EAGVTQSPRYAVLQEGQAVSFWCDPISGHDTLYWYQQPRDQGPQLLVYFRDEAVIDNSQLPSDRFSAVRPKGTNSTLKIQSAKQGDTATYLCALGGAEVFFGKGTRLTVV.

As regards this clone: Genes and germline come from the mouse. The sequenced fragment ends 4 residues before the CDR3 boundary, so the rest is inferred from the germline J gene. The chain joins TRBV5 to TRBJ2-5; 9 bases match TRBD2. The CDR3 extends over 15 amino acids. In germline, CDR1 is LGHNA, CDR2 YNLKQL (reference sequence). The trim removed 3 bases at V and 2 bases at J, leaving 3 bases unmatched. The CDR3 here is CASSHRLGVQDTQYF. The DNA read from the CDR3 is TGTGCCAGCAGCCACCGACTGGGGGTCCAAGAC.

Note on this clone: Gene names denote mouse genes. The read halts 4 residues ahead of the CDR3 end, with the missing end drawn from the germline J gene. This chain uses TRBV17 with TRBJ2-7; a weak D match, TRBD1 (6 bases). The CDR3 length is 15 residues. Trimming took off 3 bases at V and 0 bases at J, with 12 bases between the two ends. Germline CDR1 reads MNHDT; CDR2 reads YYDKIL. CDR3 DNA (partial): TGTGCTAGCAGTAGGTCCCGGGACAACTCCTAT. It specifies CASSRSRDNSY. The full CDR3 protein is CASSRSRDNSYEQYF.

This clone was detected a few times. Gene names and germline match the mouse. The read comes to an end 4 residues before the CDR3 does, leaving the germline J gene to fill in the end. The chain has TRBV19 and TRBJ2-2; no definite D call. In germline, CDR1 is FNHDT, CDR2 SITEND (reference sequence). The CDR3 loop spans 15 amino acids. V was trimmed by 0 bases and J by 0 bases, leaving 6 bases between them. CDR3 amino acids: CASSIGSANTGQLYF. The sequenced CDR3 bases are TGTGCCAGCAGTATAGGGTCAGCAAACACCGGG. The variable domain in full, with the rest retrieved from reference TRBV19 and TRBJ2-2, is GGIITQTPKFLIGQEGQKLTLKCQQNFNHDTMYWYRQDSGKGLRLIYYSITENDLQKGDLSEGYDASREKKSSFSLTVTSAQKNEMAVFLCASSIGSANTGQLYFGEGSKLTVL.

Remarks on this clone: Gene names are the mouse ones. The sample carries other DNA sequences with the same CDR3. CDR3 bases read: TGTGCCAGCAGCGGGGGGGCGCGGGCAGAA. It is translated as CASSGGARAE. The whole CDR3 region reads CASSGGARAETLYF. This chain links TRBV19 with TRBJ2-3, with 8 bases aligning to TRBD2. The CDR3 is cut off 4 residues early in the read; its end comes from the germline J gene. CDR1 is FNHDT, CDR2 SITEND, per germline (reference sequence). The CDR3 length is 14 residues. V shed 5 bases, J shed 3 bases, and the junction held 5 bases outside the gene matches.

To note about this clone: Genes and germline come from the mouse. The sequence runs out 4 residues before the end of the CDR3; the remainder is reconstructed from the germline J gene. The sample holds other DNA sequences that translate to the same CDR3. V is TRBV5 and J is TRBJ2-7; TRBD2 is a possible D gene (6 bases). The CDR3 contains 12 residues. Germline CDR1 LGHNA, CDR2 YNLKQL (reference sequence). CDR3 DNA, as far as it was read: TGTGCCAGCAGCCATCTGGGGTAT. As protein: CASSHLGY. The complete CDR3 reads CASSHLGYEQYF.

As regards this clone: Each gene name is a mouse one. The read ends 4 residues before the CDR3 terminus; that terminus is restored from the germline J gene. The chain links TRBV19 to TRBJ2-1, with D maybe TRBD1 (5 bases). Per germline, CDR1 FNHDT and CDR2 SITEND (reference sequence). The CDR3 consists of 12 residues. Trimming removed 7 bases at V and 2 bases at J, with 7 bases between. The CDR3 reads CASAGYYAEQFF. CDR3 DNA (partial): TGTGCCAGCGCAGGGTACTATGCT.